What follows are 10 T cell receptor beta chains derived from one specimen sequenced in a study of blood T cell repertoires in COVID-19. Sequencing was performed with immunoSEQ multiplex PCR; in TCRdb, only in-frame clones are kept and a portion is missing. The sample lists some 240,000 clones, about 80% occurring once. Material for sequencing was PBMCs or T cells enriched from blood (not recorded which). The source of these receptors is a man between 25 and 39 years old with acute COVID-19.

The chain couples TRBV19 to TRBJ1-6, with TRBD1 identical over 10 bases. Trimming cost V 4 bases and J 2 bases; bases outside gene matches: 8. This CDR3 is 18 amino acids long. The V gene's germline CDR1 is LNHDA and CDR2 SQIVND (reference sequence). The CDR3 region has the DNA TGTGCCAGTAGTACTTTGGGACAGGGGAGCGCCTATAATTCACCCCTCCACTTT. It codes for CASSTLGQGSAYNSPLHF.

The chain recombines TRBV10-3 with TRBJ2-3, with D perhaps TRBD1 (6 bases). CDR1 is ENHRY and CDR2 is SYGVKD in the germline V gene. This CDR3 region has 18 residues. V gave up 2 bases and J gave up 1 base, with 19 bases separating them. The CDR3 sequence: CAISEPRGGTQGTDTQYF. In nucleotides, the CDR3 is TGTGCCATCAGTGAGCCGAGAGGGGGTACGCAGGGCACAGATACGCAGTATTTT.

V usage is TRBV29-1 and J usage is TRBJ1-1; no clear D. The germline V gene has CDR1 SQVTM and CDR2 ANQGSEA. The CDR3 consists of 12 residues. Trimming left V 6 bases short and J 5 bases short, with 13 bases between. The CDR3 DNA reads as TGCAGCGTCAAAGCGGGTAAAACTGAAGCTTTCTTT. Translated, it gives CSVKAGKTEAFF.

The rearrangement uses TRBV7-8 and TRBJ1-1; tentative D call: TRBD1 (6 bases). This CDR3 contains 14 residues. V lost 5 bases, J lost 0 bases, and 10 bases lay in between. CDR1 is SGHVS, CDR2 FQNEAQ, per germline. The DNA for the CDR3 is TGTGCCAGCAGCCACAGGGATCTGAACACTGAAGCTTTCTTT. This encodes CASSHRDLNTEAFF.

Only a few counts were recorded for this clone. This chain's CDR3 is CASSLMAGIAGPDQPQHF. The CDR3 DNA follows: TGTGCCAGCAGCTTAATGGCCGGGATAGCAGGCCCCGATCAGCCCCAGCATTTT. This chain joins TRBV7-9 and TRBJ1-5; the D is unclear. V lost 2 bases and J lost 5, with 22 bases in between. In germline, CDR1 is SEHNR, CDR2 FQNEAQ (reference sequence). The CDR3 sequence is 18 residues long.

This clone was found once. V gene TRBV29-1 combines with J gene TRBJ2-6, with D possibly matching TRBD1 (6 bases). This CDR3 contains 14 residues. Germline V CDR1 and CDR2: SQVTM, ANQGSEA. V shed 3 bases and J shed 12 bases, with 18 bases lying between them. CDR3 sequence: CSVDFTGTLGVLTF. The CDR3 bases are TGCAGCGTTGACTTCACAGGGACCCTTGGCGTCCTGACTTTC.

This chain uses TRBV18 with TRBJ2-4; TRBD2 might be the D (7 bases). With 2 bases removed from V and 6 bases from J, the gap between germline ends came to 11 bases. The CDR3 length is 14 residues. Per germline, CDR1 KGHSH and CDR2 LQKENI. This CDR3 reads CASSPVGGGNIQYF. The DNA of the CDR3 is TGTGCCAGCTCACCAGTGGGAGGGGGAAACATTCAGTACTTC.

There are many counts of this clone. This chain connects TRBV21-1 to TRBJ2-1; TRBD1 reflects the table's D call only, with no check against the DNA. TRBV21-1 is deemed a pseudogene. There are 16 residues in the CDR3. This CDR3 reads CASSKDRDRADNEQFF. CDR3 nucleotide sequence: TGTGCCAGCAGCAAAGACCGGGACAGGGCCGACAATGAGCAGTTCTTC.

The chain combines TRBV10-2 with TRBJ2-5, with D tentatively TRBD1 (5 bases). The CDR3 spans 16 residues. Trimming pared 3 bases from V and 6 bases from J, leaving 20 bases between. Germline-derived CDR1 and CDR2 are WSHSY and SAAADI. CDR3 sequence: CASSDNRSAGKKTQYF. For the CDR3, the DNA is TGCGCCAGCAGTGATAATCGTTCGGCAGGGAAAAAGACCCAGTACTTC.

The chain has TRBV21-1 and TRBJ2-1; the table's D call TRBD2 went unverified against the DNA. TRBV21-1 is reported as a pseudogene. The CDR3 runs 16 residues. In nucleotides, the CDR3 is TGTGCCAGCAGCACAGTCTTAGGAGGCTCCTACAATGAGCAGTTCTTC. This codes for CASSTVLGGSYNEQFF.